This T cell receptor (beta chain) comes out of a study of blood T cell repertoires in COVID-19. On the study more broadly: Samples taken during acute and convalescent COVID-19 were collected in the United States, Italy and Spain. The analysed material was cDNA or gDNA that came from T cells, B-cell-depleted T cells, or PBMCs.

In the authors' workflow: Amplification from reference gene primers served as the basis for estimated nucleated cell counts. Clones were sequenced by immunoSEQ multiplex PCR, and TCRdb holds only the in-frame ones, with some missing. That table furnishes V, J and clone size, whereas the DNA furnished D and trimming. Here the sample spans 90,000 or so clones, 86% being singletons. In this sample, this clone turned up a few times. The CDR3 has 15 amino acids. Between the trimmed V and J ends, which lost 3 bases and 1 base, there was a span of 9 bases. CDR1 and CDR2 (germline): MRHNA, SNTAGT. The J gene is TRBJ2-2, the V gene TRBV6-4, with D perhaps matching TRBD2 (7 bases). This receptor was obtained from a man aged 55 to 69 with acute or convalescent COVID-19. The sample taken for sequencing was peripheral blood. The CDR3 region has the DNA TGTGCCAGCAGTGAAGGGGGGGAGAACACCGGGGAGCTGTTTTTT. It translates to CASSEGGENTGELFF.